A selection of T cell receptor beta chains follows, all from one sample in a study of T-cell memory formation after mild COVID-19. One entry per CDR3 protein, called by TCRdb with MiXCR from the 5' RACE reads. The sample includes hundreds of thousands of distinct CDR3 sequences, 15% to 25% of them seen just once. Sequenced sample: PBMCs or a T cell subset sorted from them (not recorded which). These receptors all come from an adult woman who had mild COVID-19 (a few samples of this study predate the infection). Cell type and time point are not known. CDR3s include the opening cysteine and the closing phenylalanine or tryptophan. A D gene is named only where the DNA matches it firmly. The listing skips clone size in some rows; elsewhere it reads once, few, many or a size class.

TRBV20-1	TRBJ2-4	.	.	TGCAGCGTGGGAGCTTTAAACATTCAGTACTTC	CSVGALNIQYF
TRBV20-1	TRBJ2-1	.	many	TGCAGTGTTACTCAGGGTAATGAGCAGTTCTTC	CSVTQGNEQFF
TRBV6-5	TRBJ2-1	.	few	TGTGCCAGCAGTTCCTCACAGGAATCTCGCTACAATGAGCAGTTCTTC	CASSSSQESRYNEQFF
TRBV3-1	TRBJ1-3	.	.	TGTGCCAGCAGCTCCGATGGAAACACCATATATTTT	CASSSDGNTIYF
TRBV7-9	TRBJ2-7	.	few	TGTGCCAGCAGCTTAGCTATGGCCTCTCTCTCCTACGAGCAGTACTTC	CASSLAMASLSYEQYF
TRBV6-5	TRBJ1-2	.	.	TGTGCCAGCAGTTACTGGGGGGCTGGCTACACCTTC	CASSYWGAGYTF
TRBV12-5	TRBJ2-1	TRBD2	few	TGTGCTAGTGGGTTAGCGGGGGGGCGAGGCAATGAGCAGTTCTTC	CASGLAGGRGNEQFF
TRBV20-1	TRBJ2-2	TRBD1	.	TGCAGTGCTAGATTGGGGCCAGGGGGCCCGGAGAGCACCGGGGAGCTGTTTTTT	CSARLGPGGPESTGELFF
TRBV25-1	TRBJ2-4	.	many	TGTGCCAGCAGTGAGCTGGGAAGCATTCAGTACTTC	CASSELGSIQYF
TRBV10-3	TRBJ1-1	TRBD1	few	TGTGCCGTGGACAGGGGAATGAACACTGAAGCTTTCTTT	CAVDRGMNTEAFF
TRBV11-1	TRBJ2-1	TRBD2	.	TGTGCCAGCAGCGGGGGAGGGAGGGGCTCCAACAATGAGCAGTTCTTC	CASSGGGRGSNNEQFF
TRBV7-8	TRBJ1-1	.	.	TGTGCCAGCAGCTTCTTGGGGAGACAGGCTGAAGCTTTCTTT	CASSFLGRQAEAFF
TRBV18	TRBJ2-3	.	.	TGTGCCAGCTCACCTGAGGGGATCCCCACAGATACGCAGTATTTT	CASSPEGIPTDTQYF
TRBV9	TRBJ1-5	TRBD1	.	TGTGCCAGCAGCTTGACAGGGAGCACTCAGCCCCAGCATTTT	CASSLTGSTQPQHF
TRBV7-6	TRBJ1-1	TRBD1	few	TGTGCGGTGACAGGGCTGATAGGGAACACTGAAGCTTTCTTT	CAVTGLIGNTEAFF
TRBV29-1	TRBJ2-5	TRBD1	.	TGCAGCGTGACCGGGACAGGGTTCGTAGAGACCCAGTACTTC	CSVTGTGFVETQYF
TRBV2	TRBJ2-2	TRBD2	few	TGTGCCAGCAGATATAGCGGGAGTGGCACCGGGGAGCTGTTTTTT	CASRYSGSGTGELFF
TRBV15	TRBJ2-7	.	.	TGTGCCACCAGCAGAGAAGAAGGCCCCTACGAGCAGTACTTC	CATSREEGPYEQYF
TRBV6-6	TRBJ1-6	.	.	TGTGCCAGCAGTGGCCCAGGACCGGGGAGCGGCTCACCCATCCACTTT	CASSGPGPGSGSPIHF
TRBV11-2	TRBJ2-3	.	.	TGTGCCAGCAGCTTCATGTTAGCGGCTAGCACAGATACGCAGTATTTT	CASSFMLAASTDTQYF
TRBV7-2	TRBJ2-7	TRBD2	.	TGTGCCAGCAGCGTCTCTAGCGGGAGGGCCCAGTACGAGCAGTACTTC	CASSVSSGRAQYEQYF
TRBV5-1	TRBJ2-1	.	.	TGCGCCAGCGGGACGGGGAGCTCCTACAATGAGCAGTTCTTC	CASGTGSSYNEQFF
TRBV5-1	TRBJ1-2	.	few	TGCGCCAGCAGCTGGGGGACGGGAGTTTCCTATGGCTACACCTTC	CASSWGTGVSYGYTF
TRBV3-1	TRBJ1-1	TRBD1	.	TGTGCCAGCAGCCAAGATCTCCTGACAGGGAGCACTGAAGCTTTCTTT	CASSQDLLTGSTEAFF
TRBV30	TRBJ1-1	TRBD1	.	TGTGCCTGGTCCCGGGACAGGGATATTGAAGCTTTCTTT	CAWSRDRDIEAFF
TRBV5-4	TRBJ2-1	TRBD2	.	TGTGCCAGCAGCTTGGCCCGCGGGAGGGCCTACAATGAGCAGTTCTTC	CASSLARGRAYNEQFF
TRBV12-3/TRBV12-4	TRBJ1-2	.	.	TGTGCCAGCAGTTTTTCACAGATCGATGGCTACACCTTC	CASSFSQIDGYTF
TRBV2	TRBJ2-3	.	few	TGTGCCACCTCGAGGGGGACTGGCACAGATACGCAGTATTTT	CATSRGTGTDTQYF
TRBV4-1	TRBJ1-5	.	few	TGCGCCAGCAGCCATCTCCCGGGACACTCATCATATAGCAATCAGCCCCAGCATTTT	CASSHLPGHSSYSNQPQHF
TRBV3-1	TRBJ1-2	.	.	TGTGCCAGCAGCATGCGGACAGCTAACTATGGCTACACCTTC	CASSMRTANYGYTF
TRBV20-1	TRBJ1-2	.	few	TGCAGTGCTAGGGACCACGGAAAGTATGGCTACACCTTC	CSARDHGKYGYTF
TRBV20-1	TRBJ2-2	TRBD2	.	TGCAGTGCTAGAACCCCCGGACTAGCGAGTACCGGGGAGCTGTTTTTT	CSARTPGLASTGELFF
TRBV6-6	TRBJ1-4	.	few	TGTGCCAGCAGTGACGCGGGTACACCGTTTTTT	CASSDAGTPFF
TRBV11-2	TRBJ2-7	TRBD2	.	TGTGCCAGCAGCGCAAGCGGGGACTACGAGCAGTACTTC	CASSASGDYEQYF
TRBV13	TRBJ1-2	.	few	TGTGCCAGCAGCTCCGGGACGCACAACTATGGCTACACCTTC	CASSSGTHNYGYTF
TRBV6-2/TRBV6-3	TRBJ2-3	.	few	TGTGCCAGCAGTCAAACAGGGAACACAGATACGCAGTATTTT	CASSQTGNTDTQYF
TRBV9	TRBJ2-7	.	.	TGTGCCAGCAGCGTAGAGGATAGCTCCTACGAGCAGTACTTC	CASSVEDSSYEQYF
TRBV18	TRBJ2-5	.	.	TGTGCCAGCTCACCCAACAGGGACCAAGAGACCCAGTACTTC	CASSPNRDQETQYF
TRBV6-2/TRBV6-3	TRBJ2-1	.	.	TGTGCCAGCAGCGCTCCGGGACAAGTGTACAATGAGCAGTTCTTC	CASSAPGQVYNEQFF
TRBV5-1	TRBJ2-3	.	few	TGCGCCAGCAGCTTGGAAGACAGTTATAAAGGGGATACGCAGTATTTT	CASSLEDSYKGDTQYF
TRBV4-3	TRBJ2-3	TRBD2	.	TGCGCCAGCAGCCAAGAGGCCCTAGCGGGAGGAGTCGGCACAGATACGCAGTATTTT	CASSQEALAGGVGTDTQYF
TRBV20-1	TRBJ2-1	.	.	TGCAGTGCTAGCGGGGTTAGCTCCTACAATGAGCAGTTCTTC	CSASGVSSYNEQFF
TRBV24-1	TRBJ1-2	TRBD1	.	TGTGCCACCAGTGATTCGGACAGGGTAGACTATGGCTACACCTTC	CATSDSDRVDYGYTF
TRBV12-3/TRBV12-4	TRBJ2-1	.	few	TGTGCCAGCGCTATTAGCTGGGGGAGAACGATTGAGCAGTTCTTC	CASAISWGRTIEQFF
TRBV6-6	TRBJ1-2	.	.	TGTGCCAGCAGCGGCCGACAAGGGGGAACAAACTATGGCTACACCTTC	CASSGRQGGTNYGYTF
TRBV6-6	TRBJ2-3	TRBD2	.	TGTGCCAGCAGTTACACCGCGACTAGCGTTGCAGATACGCAGTATTTT	CASSYTATSVADTQYF
TRBV24-1	TRBJ2-3	TRBD2	.	TGTGCCACCAGTGGGAAGCGGGAGGCCACATATACGCAGTATTTT	CATSGKREATYTQYF
TRBV7-6	TRBJ2-3	.	few	TGTGCCAGCAGCTTAGTGGGCGGCGGGGGCCCATCCCTAGATACGCAGTATTTT	CASSLVGGGGPSLDTQYF
TRBV7-2	TRBJ1-5	.	.	TGTGCCAGCAGCTTAGAAGGGTGGAGTGGTCAGCCCCAGCATTTT	CASSLEGWSGQPQHF
TRBV18	TRBJ1-2	TRBD1	.	TGTGCCAGCTCACCACCAGATTATACAGGGGGAAATAACCTTCATGGCTACACCTTC	CASSPPDYTGGNNLHGYTF
TRBV5-6	TRBJ2-5	TRBD1	.	TGTGCCAGCAGTCCGGACAGGAACCAAGAGACCCAGTACTTC	CASSPDRNQETQYF
TRBV5-1	TRBJ1-1	.	many	TGCGCCAGCAGCTTGGTTTCGAACACTGAAGCTTTCTTT	CASSLVSNTEAFF
TRBV7-2	TRBJ2-6	.	.	TGTGCCAGCAGCTTAGTCGCCTTAACCTCTGGGGCCAACGTCCTGACTTTC	CASSLVALTSGANVLTF
TRBV27	TRBJ2-7	TRBD1	.	TGTGCCAGCACCTGGACAGGGGATTCCTACGAGCAGTACTTC	CASTWTGDSYEQYF